This T cell receptor (beta chain) was recovered during a study of T cells in localized non-small cell lung cancer. TCRdb's table, derived via immunoSEQ multiplex PCR, lists solely in-frame clones and lacks some. The sample includes tens of thousands of clones, 75% to 85% of them seen just once. V lost 3 bases and J lost 1, with 19 bases in between. The CDR3 has 18 amino acids. The germline V gene has CDR1 SGDLS and CDR2 YYNGEE. Sequenced material: peripheral blood, taken before any cancer treatment. The sequence came from a female donor older than 55 with stage I lung adenocarcinoma. The chain links TRBV9 to TRBJ2-2, with D possibly matching TRBD2 (7 bases). The DNA of the CDR3 is TGTGCCAGCAGCGGGAGGAGGGGGGCTAGCGGGAACACCGGGGAGCTGTTTTTT. It yields the protein CASSGRRGASGNTGELFF.